The entry below gives a single TCR beta chain sequence along with its context. This CDR3 has 11 amino acids. Trimming took 6 bases from V and 2 from J, leaving 4 bases between them. Germline V gene data show CDR1 as MNHEY and CDR2 as SVGAGI. Assay used: immunoSEQ multiplex PCR; TCRdb lists only in-frame clones, some missing. The sample carries about 110,000 clones, just over 70% recorded once. The data were taken from a study of blood T cell repertoires in COVID-19. Study summary: Some COVID-19 samples were acute and others convalescent; all came from the United States, Italy and Spain.

The sample taken for sequencing was peripheral blood. The receptor was isolated from a middle-aged woman with acute or convalescent COVID-19. The rearrangement joins TRBV6-5 to TRBJ2-5; no definite D call. The CDR3 sequence is CASRSQETQYF. CDR3 bases: TGTGCCAGCAGGTCTCAAGAGACCCAGTACTTC.